This TCR beta chain appears in the sequencing data of a study of OX40 agonist ivuxolimab in advanced cancers. CDR1 is SGHRS, CDR2 YFSETQ, per germline. The trim removed 0 bases at V and 7 bases at J, leaving 4 bases unmatched. The CDR3 contains 15 residues. This clone was seen a handful of times. Here immunoSEQ multiplex PCR was the method, and the copy in TCRdb shows in-frame clones only, minus some. In the table there are about 60,000 clones, more than 85% of which are singletons. Sampling times: baseline, cycle 4 day 1, cycle 7 day 1. The sample consisted of CD4+ or CD8+ T cells sorted from blood, taken in a trial of the OX40 agonist ivuxolimab. This clonotype was sampled from an adult with an advanced solid tumor such as melanoma, head and neck, liver or kidney cancer. This chain links TRBV5-1 with TRBJ2-1; 10 nucleotides agree with TRBD1. CDR3: CASSLETGGINEQFF. DNA for the CDR3: TGCGCCAGCAGCTTGGAGACAGGGGGCATAAATGAGCAGTTCTTC.